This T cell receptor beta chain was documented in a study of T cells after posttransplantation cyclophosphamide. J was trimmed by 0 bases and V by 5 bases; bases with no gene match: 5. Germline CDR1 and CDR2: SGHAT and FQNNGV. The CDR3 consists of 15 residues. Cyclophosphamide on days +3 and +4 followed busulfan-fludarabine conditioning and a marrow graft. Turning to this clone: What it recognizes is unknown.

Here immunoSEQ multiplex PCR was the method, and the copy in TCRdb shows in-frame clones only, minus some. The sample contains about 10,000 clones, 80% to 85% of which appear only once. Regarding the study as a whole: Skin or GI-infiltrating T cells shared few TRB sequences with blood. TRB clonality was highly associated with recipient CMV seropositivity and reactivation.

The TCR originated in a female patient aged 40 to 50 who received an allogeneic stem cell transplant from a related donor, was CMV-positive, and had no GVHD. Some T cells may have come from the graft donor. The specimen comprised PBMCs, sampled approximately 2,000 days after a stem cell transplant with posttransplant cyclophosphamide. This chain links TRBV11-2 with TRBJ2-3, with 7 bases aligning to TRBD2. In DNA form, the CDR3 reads TGTGCCAGCAGCCCAGACGGGGGGAGCACAGATACGCAGTATTTT. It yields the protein CASSPDGGSTDTQYF.